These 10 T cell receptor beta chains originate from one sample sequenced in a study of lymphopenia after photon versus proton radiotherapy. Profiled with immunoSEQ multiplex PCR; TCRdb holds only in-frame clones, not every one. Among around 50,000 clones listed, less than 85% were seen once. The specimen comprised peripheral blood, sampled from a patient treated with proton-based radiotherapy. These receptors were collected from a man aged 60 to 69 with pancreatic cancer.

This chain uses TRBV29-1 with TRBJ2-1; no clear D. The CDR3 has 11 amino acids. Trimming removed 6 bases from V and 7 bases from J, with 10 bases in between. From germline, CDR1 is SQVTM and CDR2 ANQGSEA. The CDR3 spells CSVLTLNEQFF. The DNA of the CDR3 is TGCAGCGTCCTGACTCTTAATGAGCAGTTCTTC.

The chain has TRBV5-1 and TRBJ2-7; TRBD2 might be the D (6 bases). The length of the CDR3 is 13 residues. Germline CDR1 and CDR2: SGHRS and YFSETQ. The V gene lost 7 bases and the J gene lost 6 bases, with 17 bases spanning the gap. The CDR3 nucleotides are TGCGCCAGCCGGGACTTTCATCTTAGCGAGCAGTACTTC. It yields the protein CASRDFHLSEQYF.

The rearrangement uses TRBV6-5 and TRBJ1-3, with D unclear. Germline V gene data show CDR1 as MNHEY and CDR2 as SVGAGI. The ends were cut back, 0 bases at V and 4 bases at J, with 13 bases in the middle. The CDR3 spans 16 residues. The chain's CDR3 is CASSYSRTAGGNTIYF. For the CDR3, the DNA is TGTGCCAGCAGTTACTCGAGGACGGCGGGGGGAAACACCATATATTTT.

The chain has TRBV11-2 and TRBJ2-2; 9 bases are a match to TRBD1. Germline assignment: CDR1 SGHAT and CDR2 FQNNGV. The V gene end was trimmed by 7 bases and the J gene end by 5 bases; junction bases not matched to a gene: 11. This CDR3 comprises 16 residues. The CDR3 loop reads CASTSNAGQGTGELFF. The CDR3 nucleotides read TGTGCCAGCACCTCAAACGCGGGACAGGGAACCGGGGAGCTGTTTTTT. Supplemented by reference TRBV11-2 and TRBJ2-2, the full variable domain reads EAGVAQSPRYKIIEKRQSVAFWCNPISGHATLYWYQQILGQGPKLLIQFQNNGVVDDSQLPKDRFSAERLKGVDSTLKIQPAKLEDSAVYLCASTSNAGQGTGELFFGEGSRLTVL.

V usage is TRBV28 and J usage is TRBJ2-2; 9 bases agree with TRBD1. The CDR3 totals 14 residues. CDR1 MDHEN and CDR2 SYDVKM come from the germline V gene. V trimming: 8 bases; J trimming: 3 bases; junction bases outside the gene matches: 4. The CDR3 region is CASWDRAYTGELFF. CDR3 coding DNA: TGTGCCAGCTGGGACAGGGCATACACCGGGGAGCTGTTTTTT. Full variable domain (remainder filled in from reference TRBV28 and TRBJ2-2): DVKVTQSSRYLVKRTGEKVFLECVQDMDHENMFWYRQDPGLGLRLIYFSYDVKMKEKGDIPEGYSVSREKKERFSLILESASTNQTSMYLCASWDRAYTGELFFGEGSRLTVL.

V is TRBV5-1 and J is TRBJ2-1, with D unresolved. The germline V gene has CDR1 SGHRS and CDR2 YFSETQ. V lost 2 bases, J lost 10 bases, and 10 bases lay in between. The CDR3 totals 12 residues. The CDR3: CASSFRTEEQFF. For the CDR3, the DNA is TGCGCCAGCAGCTTTCGGACGGAGGAGCAGTTCTTC.

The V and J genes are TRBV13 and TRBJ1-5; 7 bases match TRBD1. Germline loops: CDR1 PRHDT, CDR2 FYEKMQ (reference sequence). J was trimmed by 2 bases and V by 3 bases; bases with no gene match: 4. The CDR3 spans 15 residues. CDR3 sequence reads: CASSLGQGGNQPQHF. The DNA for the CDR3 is TGTGCCAGCAGCTTGGGGCAGGGGGGCAATCAGCCCCAGCATTTT.

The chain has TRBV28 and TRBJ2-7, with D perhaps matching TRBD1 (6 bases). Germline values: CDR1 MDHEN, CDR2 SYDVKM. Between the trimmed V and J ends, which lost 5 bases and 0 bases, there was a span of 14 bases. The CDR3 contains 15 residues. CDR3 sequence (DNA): TGTGCCAGCAGTCCTGCAGGGGAAGGCTCCTACGAGCAGTACTTC. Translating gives CASSPAGEGSYEQYF. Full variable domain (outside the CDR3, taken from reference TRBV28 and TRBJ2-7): DVKVTQSSRYLVKRTGEKVFLECVQDMDHENMFWYRQDPGLGLRLIYFSYDVKMKEKGDIPEGYSVSREKKERFSLILESASTNQTSMYLCASSPAGEGSYEQYFGPGTRLTVT.

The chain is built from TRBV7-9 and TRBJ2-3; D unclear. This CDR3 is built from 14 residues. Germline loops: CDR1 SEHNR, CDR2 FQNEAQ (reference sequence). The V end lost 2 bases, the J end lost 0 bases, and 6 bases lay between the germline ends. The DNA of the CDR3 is TGTGCCAGCAGCTTACACAGAAGCACAGATACGCAGTATTTT. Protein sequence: CASSLHRSTDTQYF. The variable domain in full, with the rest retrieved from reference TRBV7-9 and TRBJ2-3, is DTGVSQNPRHKITKRGQNVTFRCDPISEHNRLYWYRQTLGQGPEFLTYFQNEAQLEKSRLLSDRFSAERPKGSFSTLEIQRTEQGDSAMYLCASSLHRSTDTQYFGPGTRLTVL.

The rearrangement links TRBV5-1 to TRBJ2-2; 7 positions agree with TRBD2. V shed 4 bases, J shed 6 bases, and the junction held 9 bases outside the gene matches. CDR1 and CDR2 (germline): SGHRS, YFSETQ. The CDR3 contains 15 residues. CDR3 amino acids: CASSDYASGAGELFF. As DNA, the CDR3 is TGCGCCAGCAGCGATTACGCCAGCGGGGCCGGGGAGCTGTTTTTT.